These 23 T cell receptor beta chains were sequenced from one sample in a study of OX40 agonist ivuxolimab in advanced cancers. Assay: immunoSEQ multiplex PCR; the TCRdb copy retains only in-frame clones and omits some. The sample holds 50,000 to 65,000 clones, about nine tenths seen once. Sample: CD4+ or CD8+ T cells sorted from blood, taken in a trial of the OX40 agonist ivuxolimab. The receptor source for this set is an adult with an advanced solid tumor such as melanoma, head and neck, liver or kidney cancer.

This clone appeared a few times. The V gene is TRBV19, the J gene TRBJ1-1; D call uncertain. CDR3 length equals 13 residues. The germline V gene encodes CDR1 LNHDA and CDR2 SQIVND (reference sequence). Trimming cost V 4 bases and J 0 bases, with 6 bases left between them. CDR3: CASSTQVNTEAFF. DNA of the CDR3: TGTGCCAGTAGTACGCAGGTGAACACTGAAGCTTTCTTT.

The chain has TRBV19 and TRBJ2-7, with D possibly being TRBD2 (7 bases). From germline, CDR1 is LNHDA and CDR2 SQIVND (reference sequence). Trimming took 6 bases from V and 0 from J, leaving 15 bases between them. The CDR3 loop spans 15 amino acids. In DNA form, the CDR3 reads TGTGCCAGTAGCTGGGGAGGGGGACACTCCTACGAGCAGTACTTC. Its protein is CASSWGGGHSYEQYF.

The chain employs TRBV27 and TRBJ1-4; 7 bases fit TRBD1. The ends lost 8 bases at V and 6 bases at J; junction bases unmatched: 9. The germline V gene has CDR1 MNHEY and CDR2 SMNVEV (reference sequence). The CDR3 length is 14 residues. The CDR3 is CASARQGWDEKLFF. In DNA, the CDR3 is TGTGCCAGCGCCCGACAGGGCTGGGATGAAAAACTGTTTTTT.

A single count supports this clone. The rearrangement links TRBV5-6 to TRBJ1-1; no firm D call. The V gene lost 4 bases and the J gene lost 3 bases, with 16 bases spanning the gap. The germline gives CDR1 SGHDT, CDR2 YYEEEE. This CDR3 has 15 residues. CDR3 bases: TGTGCCAGCAGCCCTACTTCTGGGTTCTACACTGAAGCTTTCTTT. The encoded protein is CASSPTSGFYTEAFF.

This sequence joins TRBV7-2 and TRBJ2-2; D call uncertain. The germline V and J ends were trimmed by 4 bases and 6 bases, with 21 bases remaining between them. The CDR3 loop spans 17 amino acids. Germline values: CDR1 SGHTA, CDR2 FQGNSA. CDR3 region: CASSSDRISLTPGELFF. CDR3 bases: TGTGCCAGCAGCTCCGATAGGATCTCACTTACCCCCGGGGAGCTGTTTTTT.

The chain has TRBV28 and TRBJ1-3; 7 positions agree with TRBD1. The CDR3 has 15 amino acids. V lost 6 bases to trimming and J lost 3 bases; unmatched junction nucleotides: 8. Germline V gene sequence: CDR1 MDHEN, CDR2 SYDVKM. CDR3 protein: CASSPGQLLGNTIYF. The CDR3 nucleotides read TGTGCCAGCAGCCCGGGACAGCTACTTGGAAACACCATATATTTT.

The chain employs TRBV7-2 and TRBJ2-2, with D unclear. V was shortened by 2 bases and J by 1 base, with 11 bases between the two germline ends. The CDR3 has 16 amino acids. Per the germline V gene, CDR1 is SGHTA and CDR2 is FQGNSA. The CDR3 DNA is TGTGCCAGCAGCTTAAACGTGGGCATGAACACCGGGGAGCTGTTTTTT. It is translated as CASSLNVGMNTGELFF.

The chain joins TRBV2 to TRBJ2-7; perhaps TRBD2 as D (6 bases). V lost 6 bases and J 7 bases, leaving 16 bases between the germline ends. CDR1 SNHLY and CDR2 FYNNEI come from the germline V gene. The CDR3 is 13 amino acids. The CDR3 loop is CASSAEGGAEQYF. The CDR3 DNA is TGTGCCAGCAGCGCCGAAGGCGGGGCAGAGCAGTACTTC.

This rearrangement joins TRBV18 to TRBJ2-2; possibly TRBD1 for D (6 bases). The germline V gene has CDR1 KGHSH and CDR2 LQKENI. CDR3 size: 16 residues. V lost 2 bases, J lost 0 bases, and 10 bases lay in between. The CDR3 DNA reads as TGTGCCAGCTCACCAATCACAGGGACGAACACCGGGGAGCTGTTTTTT. Translated, it gives CASSPITGTNTGELFF.

V gene TRBV28 combines with J gene TRBJ2-2, with TRBD1 as a possible D gene (6 bases). Trimming left V 5 bases short and J 1 base short, with 11 bases between. The CDR3 has 15 residues. Germline V CDR1 and CDR2: MDHEN, SYDVKM. The CDR3 DNA reads as TGTGCCAGCAGTCACCGGACAGAGAACACCGGGGAGCTGTTTTTT. Its protein is CASSHRTENTGELFF.

The V and J genes are TRBV2 and TRBJ2-7; no firm D call. CDR3 length equals 15 residues. Germline CDR1 reads SNHLY; CDR2 reads FYNNEI. Trimming cost V 5 bases and J 3 bases, with 17 bases left between them. The CDR3, as DNA: TGTGCCAGCAGTCCTGACCCAACTGGGAACTACGAGCAGTACTTC. It yields the protein CASSPDPTGNYEQYF.

The chain combines TRBV19 with TRBJ1-1, with 7 nucleotides matching TRBD1. Germline V gene sequence: CDR1 LNHDA, CDR2 SQIVND (reference sequence). J lost 9 bases, V lost 5 bases, and 18 bases had no gene match. The CDR3 length is 16 residues. CDR3 protein: CASSPRQGPIGFQAFF. Written as DNA, the CDR3 is TGTGCCAGTAGTCCCCGACAGGGACCGATCGGGTTTCAAGCTTTCTTT.

The chain recombines TRBV25-1 with TRBJ2-3; D is unresolved. V lost 3 bases and J lost 1, with 14 bases in between. The CDR3 length is 16 residues. The germline V gene encodes CDR1 MGHDK and CDR2 SYGVNS. CDR3 nucleotide sequence: TGTGCCAGCAGTGATAGGGTGGGCTATCGCACAGATACGCAGTATTTT. Its translation is CASSDRVGYRTDTQYF. Based on the CDR3 plus reference TRBV25-1 and TRBJ2-3, the full variable domain is EADIYQTPRYLVIGTGKKITLECSQTMGHDKMYWYQQDPGMELHLIHYSYGVNSTEKGDLSSESTVSRIRTEHFPLTLESARPSHTSQYLCASSDRVGYRTDTQYFGPGTRLTVL.

The chain employs TRBV7-8 and TRBJ2-2; either TRBD1 or TRBD2 may supply D (5 bases each). The length of the CDR3 is 17 residues. Trimming stripped 5 bases from V and 0 bases from J, with 16 bases between. The germline CDR1 and CDR2 sequences are SGHVS and FQNEAQ. This CDR3 reads CASSPYRDGPNTGELFF. In DNA form, the CDR3 reads TGTGCCAGCAGCCCATACCGGGACGGCCCGAACACCGGGGAGCTGTTTTTT.

J is TRBJ2-5 and V is TRBV5-8, with D perhaps TRBD2 (6 bases). CDR3 size: 16 residues. Germline CDR1 SGHTS, CDR2 YDEGEE. Trimming shortened V by 5 bases and J by 5 bases, and 22 bases separated the two germline ends. CDR3 residues: CASRVLSGLWSETQYF. The CDR3, as DNA: TGTGCCAGCAGGGTGCTCTCGGGACTCTGGTCGGAGACCCAGTACTTC.

The chain is built from TRBV19 and TRBJ1-1, with TRBD1 matching over 7 bases. This CDR3 has 15 amino acids. After removal of 4 bases from V and 5 bases from J, the junction contained 10 bases not matched to a gene. The germline V gene encodes CDR1 LNHDA and CDR2 SQIVND (reference sequence). CDR3 loop: CASSKGAGGWTEAFF. In nucleotides, the CDR3 is TGTGCCAGTAGTAAGGGGGCTGGGGGATGGACTGAAGCTTTCTTT.

This chain links TRBV7-9 with TRBJ2-3; 11 bases are shared with TRBD2. The length of the CDR3 is 19 residues. Germline V CDR1 and CDR2: SEHNR, FQNEAQ (reference sequence). Unmatched junction bases numbered 11, after V lost 1 base and J lost 2 bases. CDR3 coding DNA: TGTGCCAGCAGCTTAGGTAGCGGGAGGGCCTGGGGAGCCACAGATACGCAGTATTTT. Translating gives CASSLGSGRAWGATDTQYF.

This chain connects TRBV4-2 to TRBJ1-2; a weak D match, TRBD1 (6 bases). Germline loops: CDR1 LGHNA, CDR2 YNFKEQ. Trimming stripped 2 bases from V and 8 bases from J, with 9 bases between. The CDR3 extends over 12 amino acids. The CDR3 is CASSQNRAGYTF. CDR3 nucleotide sequence: TGTGCCAGCAGCCAAAACAGGGCCGGCTACACCTTC.

This sequence joins TRBV6-5 and TRBJ1-5, with D uncertain. The CDR3 loop spans 15 amino acids. Trimming cost V 4 bases and J 0 bases, with 10 bases left between them. CDR1 MNHEY and CDR2 SVGAGI come from the germline V gene. CDR3 DNA: TGTGCCAGCAGTTCCAGGAGCAATAGCAATCAGCCCCAGCATTTT. It is translated as CASSSRSNSNQPQHF.

The rearrangement uses TRBV27 and TRBJ2-3; D is undetermined. Germline CDR1 is MNHEY and CDR2 is SMNVEV (reference sequence). The CDR3 has 17 amino acids. V was clipped by 6 bases and J by 2 bases, with 21 bases between them. CDR3 residues: CASRGGTKTVATDTQYF. CDR3 DNA: TGTGCCAGCAGAGGCGGCACCAAGACGGTCGCCACAGATACGCAGTATTTT.

About this clone itself: A junction end diverges from the germline sequence, so it may reflect a read error. The DNA for the CDR3 is TGTGCCAGCAGTGGGACTAGCGTAAAGAGGGCGGACTTC. Protein sequence: CASSGTSVKRADF. The chain is built from TRBV6-1 and TRBJ2-5, with 9 bases aligning to TRBD2. Germline CDR1 and CDR2: MNHNS and SASEGT. The CDR3 loop spans 13 amino acids.

The chain employs TRBV4-1 and TRBJ1-4; D possibly corresponds to TRBD1 (5 bases). CDR1 is MGHRA, CDR2 YSYEKL, per germline. The CDR3 has 17 residues. The V gene lost 5 bases and the J gene lost 3 bases, with 19 bases spanning the gap. This CDR3 reads CASSDVGGRRANEKLFF. As DNA, the CDR3 is TGCGCCAGCAGCGACGTCGGGGGGAGAAGGGCTAATGAAAAACTGTTTTTT.

The genes are TRBV19 and TRBJ2-5; tentatively, D is TRBD1 (6 bases). V was clipped by 6 bases and J by 1 base, with 15 bases between them. The CDR3 contains 15 residues. In germline, CDR1 is LNHDA, CDR2 SQIVND (reference sequence). This CDR3 is CASRTGAGAQETQYF. DNA for the CDR3: TGTGCCAGTAGGACCGGGGCAGGGGCCCAAGAGACCCAGTACTTC.